The present TCR gamma chain was sequenced within a study of gamma delta lymphoproliferative disorders and STAT genes. Study-wide background: The LymphoTrack Dx TCRG Assay amplified gamma chains from at least 50 ng of genomic DNA. Delta libraries were made per EuroClonality-NGS working group procedure. General study findings and limits: Leukemic cells skewed toward terminal effectors, unlike likely varied control T cells. In whole-repertoire clustering, gamma separated patients from controls, unlike delta.

TCRdb called clones anew from the multiplex PCR reads with CATT. The sample lists thousands of gamma-chain clones; more than 6.5% were seen once. The CDR3 is made up of 14 amino acids. CDR1 is EGSNGY, CDR2 YDSYNSKV, per germline. Trimming cost V 4 bases and J 3 bases; bases outside gene matches: 9. Sequencing used genomic DNA taken from PBMCs of patients and controls. This clone qualifies as medium-sized. Its antigen is unknown. The sequence came from a human donor in good health. Sequencing used blood. The chain couples TRGV2 to TRGJ1 or TRGJ2. Since TCRdb gives no J gene, matching the DNA to germline was used here to assign it. The CDR3 region has the DNA TGTGCCACCTGGGAGGATAGGCCTTATTATAAGAAACTCTTT. Translating it yields CATWEDRPYYKKLF.